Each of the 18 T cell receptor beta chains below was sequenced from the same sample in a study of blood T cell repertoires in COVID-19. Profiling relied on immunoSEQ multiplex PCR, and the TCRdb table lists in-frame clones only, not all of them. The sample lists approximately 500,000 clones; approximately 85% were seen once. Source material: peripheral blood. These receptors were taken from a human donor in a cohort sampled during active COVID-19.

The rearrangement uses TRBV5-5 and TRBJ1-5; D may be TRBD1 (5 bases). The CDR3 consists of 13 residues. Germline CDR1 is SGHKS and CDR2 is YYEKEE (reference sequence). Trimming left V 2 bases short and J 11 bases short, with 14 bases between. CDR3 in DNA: TGTGCCAGCAGCTTTTTGGACACATCTACCCAGCATTTT. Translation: CASSFLDTSTQHF.

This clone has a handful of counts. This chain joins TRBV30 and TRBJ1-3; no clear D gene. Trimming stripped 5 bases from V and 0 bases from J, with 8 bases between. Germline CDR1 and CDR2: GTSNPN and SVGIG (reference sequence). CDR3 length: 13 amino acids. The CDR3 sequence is CAWGEFSGNTIYF. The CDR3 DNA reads TGTGCCTGGGGGGAGTTCTCTGGAAACACCATATATTTT.

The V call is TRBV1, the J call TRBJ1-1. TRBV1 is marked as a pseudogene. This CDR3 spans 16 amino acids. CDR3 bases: TGCACCAGCAGCCAAGATCTGGGGCGGGGGGACACTGAAGCTTTCTTT. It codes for CTSSQDLGRGDTEAFF.

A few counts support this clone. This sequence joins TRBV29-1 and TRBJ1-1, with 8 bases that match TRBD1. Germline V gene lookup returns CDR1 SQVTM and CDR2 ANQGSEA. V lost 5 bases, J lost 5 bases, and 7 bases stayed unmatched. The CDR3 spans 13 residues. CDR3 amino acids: CSVNQGAGTEAFF. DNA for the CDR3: TGCAGCGTTAATCAGGGGGCAGGGACTGAAGCTTTCTTT.

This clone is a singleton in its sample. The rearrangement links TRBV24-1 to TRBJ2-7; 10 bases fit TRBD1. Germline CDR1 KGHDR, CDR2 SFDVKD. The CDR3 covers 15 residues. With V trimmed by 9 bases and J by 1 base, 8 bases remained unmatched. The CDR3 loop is CATPAGTGESYEQYF. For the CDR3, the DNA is TGTGCCACCCCTGCCGGGACAGGGGAATCCTACGAGCAGTACTTC.

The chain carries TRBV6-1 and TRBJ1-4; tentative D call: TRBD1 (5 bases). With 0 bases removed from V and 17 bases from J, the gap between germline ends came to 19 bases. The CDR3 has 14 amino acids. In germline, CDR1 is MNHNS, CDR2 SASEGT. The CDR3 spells CASSEAITRAKTFF. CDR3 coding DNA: TGTGCCAGCAGTGAAGCCATAACCAGGGCGAAGACCTTTTTT.

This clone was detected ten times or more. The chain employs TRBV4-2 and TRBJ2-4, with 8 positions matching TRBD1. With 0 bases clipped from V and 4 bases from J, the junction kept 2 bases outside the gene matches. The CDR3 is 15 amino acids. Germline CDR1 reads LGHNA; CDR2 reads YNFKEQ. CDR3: CASSQDRQGKNIQYF. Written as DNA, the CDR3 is TGTGCCAGCAGCCAAGATCGACAGGGGAAAAACATTCAGTACTTC.

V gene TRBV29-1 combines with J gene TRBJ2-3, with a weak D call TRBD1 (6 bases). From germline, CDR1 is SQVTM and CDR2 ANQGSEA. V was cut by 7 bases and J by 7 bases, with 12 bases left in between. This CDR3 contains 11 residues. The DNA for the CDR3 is TGCAGCGGGGGGACATCCAATACGCAGTATTTT. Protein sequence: CSGGTSNTQYF.

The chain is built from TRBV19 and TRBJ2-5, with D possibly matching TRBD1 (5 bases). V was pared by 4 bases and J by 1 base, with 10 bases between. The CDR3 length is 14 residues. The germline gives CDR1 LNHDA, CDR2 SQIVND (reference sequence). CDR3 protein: CASSTGKRQETQYF. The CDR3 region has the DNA TGTGCCAGTAGTACAGGGAAGCGCCAAGAGACCCAGTACTTC. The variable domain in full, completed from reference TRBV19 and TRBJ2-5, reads DGGITQSPKYLFRKEGQNVTLSCEQNLNHDAMYWYRQDPGQGLRLIYYSQIVNDFQKGDIAEGYSVSREKKESFPLTVTSAQKNPTAFYLCASSTGKRQETQYFGPGTRLLVL.

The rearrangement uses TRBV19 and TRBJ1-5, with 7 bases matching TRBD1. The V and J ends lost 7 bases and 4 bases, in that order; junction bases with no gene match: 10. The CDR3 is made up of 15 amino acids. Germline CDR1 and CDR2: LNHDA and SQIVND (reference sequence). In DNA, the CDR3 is TGTGCCAGTATAGAGACAGGGTTCGGGAATCAGCCCCAGCATTTT. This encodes CASIETGFGNQPQHF.

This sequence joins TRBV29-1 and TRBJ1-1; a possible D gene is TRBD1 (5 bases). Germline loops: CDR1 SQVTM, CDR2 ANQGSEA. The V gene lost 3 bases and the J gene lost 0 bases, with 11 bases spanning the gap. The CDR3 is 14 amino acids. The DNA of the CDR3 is TGCAGCGTTGAGTGGGGCACCCTGAACACTGAAGCTTTCTTT. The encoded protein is CSVEWGTLNTEAFF.

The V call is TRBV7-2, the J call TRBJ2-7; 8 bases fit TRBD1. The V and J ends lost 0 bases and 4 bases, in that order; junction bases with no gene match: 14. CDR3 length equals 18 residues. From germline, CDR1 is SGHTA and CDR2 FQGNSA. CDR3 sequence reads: CASSLAWGRQGFMYEQYF. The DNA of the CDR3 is TGTGCCAGCAGCTTAGCGTGGGGGAGACAGGGGTTTATGTACGAGCAGTACTTC.

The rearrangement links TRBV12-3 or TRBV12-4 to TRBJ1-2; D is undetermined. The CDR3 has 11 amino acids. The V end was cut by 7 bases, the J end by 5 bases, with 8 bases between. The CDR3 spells CASKLLYGYTF. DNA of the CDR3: TGTGCCAGCAAACTCCTTTATGGCTACACCTTC.

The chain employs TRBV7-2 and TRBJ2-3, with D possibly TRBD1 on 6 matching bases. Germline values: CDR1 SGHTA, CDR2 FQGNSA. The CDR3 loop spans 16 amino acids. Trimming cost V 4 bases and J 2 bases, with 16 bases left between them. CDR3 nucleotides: TGTGCCAGCAGCTCGGAAACGGGACAAGCCACAGATACGCAGTATTTT. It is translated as CASSSETGQATDTQYF.

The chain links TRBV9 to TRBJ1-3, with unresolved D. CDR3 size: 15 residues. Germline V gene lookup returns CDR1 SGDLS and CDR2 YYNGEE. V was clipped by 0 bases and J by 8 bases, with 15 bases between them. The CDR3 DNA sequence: TGTGCCAGCAGCGTAGGCCCCCAGGTGCTTCACACCATATATTTT. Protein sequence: CASSVGPQVLHTIYF.

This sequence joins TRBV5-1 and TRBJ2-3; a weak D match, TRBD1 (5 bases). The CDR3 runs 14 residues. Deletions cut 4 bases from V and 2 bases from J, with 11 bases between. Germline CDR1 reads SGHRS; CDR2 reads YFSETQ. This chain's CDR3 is CASSPGAITDTQYF. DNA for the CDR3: TGCGCCAGCAGCCCTGGGGCGATCACAGATACGCAGTATTTT.

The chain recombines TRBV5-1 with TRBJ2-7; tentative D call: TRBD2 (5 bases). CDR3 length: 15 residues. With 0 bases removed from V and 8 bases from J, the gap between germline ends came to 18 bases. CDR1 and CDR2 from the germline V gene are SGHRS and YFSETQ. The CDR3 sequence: CASSLVSGEPAQQYF. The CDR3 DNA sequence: TGCGCCAGCAGCTTGGTCAGCGGAGAGCCTGCTCAGCAGTACTTC.

This CDR3 reads CATHGTDGSQGYTF. CDR3 in DNA: TGTGCCACCCACGGGACAGACGGTTCCCAGGGCTACACCTTC. The rearrangement links TRBV5-6 to TRBJ1-2; 7 nucleotides match TRBD1. Germline lookup yields CDR1 SGHDT and CDR2 YYEEEE. The CDR3 spans 14 residues. V shed 9 bases and J 8 bases; nucleotides not matched to a gene: 16. Variable domain in full (rest from reference TRBV5-6 and TRBJ1-2): DAGVTQSPTHLIKTRGQQVTLRCSPKSGHDTVSWYQQALGQGPQFIFQYYEEEERQRGNFPDRFSGHQFPNYSSELNVNALLLGDSALYLCATHGTDGSQGYTFGSGTRLTVV.